Included here is one TCR beta chain sequence, with context. The length of the CDR3 is 16 residues. Germline loops: CDR1 SEHNR, CDR2 FQNEAQ (reference sequence). V dropped 5 bases and J dropped 7; count of bases not matched to a gene: 13. In the original workflow: Estimated nucleated cell counts came from reference gene primer amplification. Generated by immunoSEQ multiplex PCR, the TCRdb table keeps only in-frame clones and is missing some. Clone size and V and J calls were adopted from that table, with D and trimming inferred from the DNA. The sample records about 140,000 clones, around 80% being singletons. The sample is drawn from a study of blood T cell repertoires in COVID-19.

The receptor's source is a woman under 30 who had been exposed to COVID-19. The sample was PBMCs or T cells enriched from blood (not recorded which). The genes are TRBV7-9 and TRBJ1-5; TRBD1 aligns across 8 bases. In DNA form, the CDR3 reads TGTGCCAGCAGCACTACAGGAGACAGGGGTTTCCAGCCCCAGCATTTT. It is translated as CASSTTGDRGFQPQHF.